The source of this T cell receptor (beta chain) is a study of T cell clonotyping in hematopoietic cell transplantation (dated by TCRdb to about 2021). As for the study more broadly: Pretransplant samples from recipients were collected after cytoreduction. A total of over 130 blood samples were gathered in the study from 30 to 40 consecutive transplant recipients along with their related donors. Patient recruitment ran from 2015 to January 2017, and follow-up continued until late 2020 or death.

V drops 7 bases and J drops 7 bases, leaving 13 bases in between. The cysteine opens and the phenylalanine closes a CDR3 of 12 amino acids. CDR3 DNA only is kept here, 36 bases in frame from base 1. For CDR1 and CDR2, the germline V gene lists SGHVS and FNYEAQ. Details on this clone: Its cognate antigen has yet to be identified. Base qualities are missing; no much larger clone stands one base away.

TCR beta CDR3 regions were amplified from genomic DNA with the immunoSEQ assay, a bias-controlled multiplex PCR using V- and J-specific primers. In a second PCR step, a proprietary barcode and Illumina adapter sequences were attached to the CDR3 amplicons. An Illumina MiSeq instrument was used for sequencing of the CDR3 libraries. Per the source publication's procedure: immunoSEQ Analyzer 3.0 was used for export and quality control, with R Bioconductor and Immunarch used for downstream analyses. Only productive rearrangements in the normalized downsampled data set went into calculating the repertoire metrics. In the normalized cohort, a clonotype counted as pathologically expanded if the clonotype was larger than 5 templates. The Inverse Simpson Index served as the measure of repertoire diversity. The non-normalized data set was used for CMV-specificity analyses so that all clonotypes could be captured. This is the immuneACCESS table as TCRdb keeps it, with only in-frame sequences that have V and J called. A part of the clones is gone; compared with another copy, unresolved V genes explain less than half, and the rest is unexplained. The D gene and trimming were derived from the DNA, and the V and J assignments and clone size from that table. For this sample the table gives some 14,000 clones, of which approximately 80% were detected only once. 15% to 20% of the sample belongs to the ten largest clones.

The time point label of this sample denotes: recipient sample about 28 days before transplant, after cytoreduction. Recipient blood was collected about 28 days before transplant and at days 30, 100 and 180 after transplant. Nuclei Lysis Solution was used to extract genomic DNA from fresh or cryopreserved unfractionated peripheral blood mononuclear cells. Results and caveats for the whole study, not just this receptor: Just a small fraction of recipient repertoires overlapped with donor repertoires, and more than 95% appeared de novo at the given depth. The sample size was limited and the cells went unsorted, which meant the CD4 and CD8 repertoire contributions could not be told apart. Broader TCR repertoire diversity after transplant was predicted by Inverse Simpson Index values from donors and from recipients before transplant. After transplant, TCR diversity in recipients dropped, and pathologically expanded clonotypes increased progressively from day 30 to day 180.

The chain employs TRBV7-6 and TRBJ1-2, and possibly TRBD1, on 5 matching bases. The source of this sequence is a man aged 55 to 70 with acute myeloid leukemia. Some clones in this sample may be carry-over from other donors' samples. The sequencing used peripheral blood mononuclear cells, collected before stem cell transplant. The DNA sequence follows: TGTGCCAGCACCGGGACGGGGGGTGGCTACACCTTC. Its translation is CASTGTGGGYTF.